This TCR beta chain emerged from a study of identical twins. CDR3 length equals 11 residues. The germline V gene encodes CDR1 DFQATT and CDR2 SNEGSKA (reference sequence). General observations from the study: Insertions were fewer in abundant cord blood beta clonotypes, whereas memory repertoires showed none of this pattern. Potential partial confounding of zero-insertion analyses by invariant MAIT and iNKT cells was noted. Compared with unrelated sharing, twin-shared out-of-frame alpha sequences had more low-probability sequences.

Template switching supplied a universal primer site; unique molecular identifiers were carried on the cDNA. TCRdb re-called the 5' RACE reads through MiXCR, storing one row per CDR3 protein. Among about 430,000 distinct CDR3 sequences, about 18% were seen once, and the ten largest hold around 12%. The sample holds many counts of this clonotype. The antigen is not known. The specimen sequenced was naive T cells sorted from blood. The receptor was derived from a man aged 50-59 years in good health. The chain joins TRBV20-1 to TRBJ2-1; D is uncertain. This CDR3 is CSVVPANEQFF. The CDR3 nucleotides are TGCAGCGTAGTGCCTGCAAATGAGCAGTTCTTC.